The rows below give T cell receptor beta chains drawn from one sample of a study of PD-1 blockade in mismatch repair-deficient tumors. Generated by immunoSEQ multiplex PCR, the TCRdb table keeps only in-frame clones and is missing some. This sample has about 79,000 clones, with 80% to 90% found just once. This specimen consisted of peripheral blood, obtained 44 weeks after starting pembrolizumab. Receptor source: an adult with mismatch repair-deficient cancer. The CDR3 runs from the conserved cysteine through the conserved F or W. The D gene is left open where the match is weak. Not every row has a clone size; where given, it reads once, few, many or a size class.

V gene,D gene,J gene,clone size,CDR3 DNA,CDR3 protein
TRBV15,TRBD1,TRBJ2-7,.,TGTGCCACCAGCGAACTTAAACAGGGGCCCTACGAGCAGTACTTC,CATSELKQGPYEQYF
TRBV10-3,TRBD2,TRBJ2-2,.,TGTGCCATCAGTGAGTCTCGGAGCGGGGGAGACACCGGGGAGCTGTTTTTT,CAISESRSGGDTGELFF
TRBV10-3,TRBD1,TRBJ1-2,.,TGTGCCATCAGTGAGACCCGGGACAGGGCGTCTGGCTACACCTTC,CAISETRDRASGYTF
TRBV2,.,TRBJ1-5,.,TGTGCCAGCGTCATTATCCCCAATCAGCCCCAGCATTTT,CASVIIPNQPQHF
TRBV19,.,TRBJ2-3,.,TGTGCCAGTAGTAGTGGGGGGAGCGAGTCAGATACGCAGTATTTT,CASSSGGSESDTQYF
TRBV7-9,.,TRBJ1-1,few,TGTGCCAGCAGCTTCGACGATCTTGTAGCTTTCTTT,CASSFDDLVAFF
TRBV7-9,TRBD1,TRBJ2-1,.,TGTGCCAGCAGCCCCACATCCGGGACAGGGTATGATGAGCAGTTCTTC,CASSPTSGTGYDEQFF
TRBV4-1,.,TRBJ2-1,.,TGCGCCAGCAGCCAGTTTACCGGGAGCCCCTACAATGAGCAGTTCTTC,CASSQFTGSPYNEQFF
TRBV6-5,.,TRBJ1-2,.,TGTGCCAGCAGTAGACCCGGGGGGGGCTACACCTTC,CASSRPGGGYTF
TRBV6-5,.,TRBJ2-7,.,TGTGCCAGCAGTTGGGAGCTAGAATCCGAGCAGTACTTC,CASSWELESEQYF
TRBV19,TRBD1,TRBJ2-6,.,TGTGCCAGTAGTATAGTTGCCAGGGGGCGTAGAGGGGCCAACGTCCTGACTTTC,CASSIVARGRRGANVLTF
TRBV30,.,TRBJ1-2,.,TGTGCCTGGAGTGATAACTATGGCTACACCTTC,CAWSDNYGYTF
TRBV6-1,.,TRBJ1-5,.,TGTGCCAGCAGTGAAATAAGGGTACTCCCCAATCAGCCCCAGCATTTT,CASSEIRVLPNQPQHF
TRBV9,.,TRBJ1-1,once,TGTGCCAGCAGCGTAGGGGGGACTCCTATTGAAGCTTTCTTT,CASSVGGTPIEAFF
TRBV7-2,.,TRBJ1-2,.,TGTGCCAGCAGCTCCGAAGGGTCTGGCTACACCTTC,CASSSEGSGYTF
TRBV30,.,TRBJ2-1,.,TGTGCCTGGAGTCCGATCTCCTATGAGCAGTTCTTC,CAWSPISYEQFF
TRBV5-6,TRBD1,TRBJ1-4,.,TGTGCCAGCAGCTACGAACAGGGGACCAATGAAAAACTGTTTTTT,CASSYEQGTNEKLFF
TRBV30,.,TRBJ2-5,.,TGTGCCTGGAGTGTCGGAGAGACCCAGTACTTC,CAWSVGETQYF
TRBV6-5,.,TRBJ2-1,.,TGTGCCAGCAGTCCCTCCGCCCGTAATGAGCAGTTCTTC,CASSPSARNEQFF